This TCR beta chain was sequenced for a study of blood T cell repertoires in COVID-19. Study-wide background: Some COVID-19 samples were acute and others convalescent; all came from the United States, Italy and Spain.

Those enrolled, adults aged roughly 18 to 90 years, came from 20 to 25 US areas. Cohorts were based on clinical histories the participants reported. Participants in the exposed group had met a COVID-19 case in the 2 weeks before joining the study. Assay: immunoSEQ multiplex PCR; the TCRdb copy retains only in-frame clones and omits some. The table includes about 310,000 clones, 75% to 90% detected once. Germline V gives CDR1 MDHEN, CDR2 SYDVKM. Trimming removed 9 bases from V and 5 bases from J; junction bases left unmatched: 7. The CDR3 spans 14 residues. Sequenced input: PBMCs or T cells enriched from blood (not recorded which). The source is a young woman who had been exposed to COVID-19. The chain carries TRBV28 and TRBJ2-5; 12 bases agree with TRBD2. CDR3 sequence: CASLAGGPVETQYF. The CDR3 DNA reads TGTGCCAGTCTAGCGGGAGGGCCGGTTGAGACCCAGTACTTC.